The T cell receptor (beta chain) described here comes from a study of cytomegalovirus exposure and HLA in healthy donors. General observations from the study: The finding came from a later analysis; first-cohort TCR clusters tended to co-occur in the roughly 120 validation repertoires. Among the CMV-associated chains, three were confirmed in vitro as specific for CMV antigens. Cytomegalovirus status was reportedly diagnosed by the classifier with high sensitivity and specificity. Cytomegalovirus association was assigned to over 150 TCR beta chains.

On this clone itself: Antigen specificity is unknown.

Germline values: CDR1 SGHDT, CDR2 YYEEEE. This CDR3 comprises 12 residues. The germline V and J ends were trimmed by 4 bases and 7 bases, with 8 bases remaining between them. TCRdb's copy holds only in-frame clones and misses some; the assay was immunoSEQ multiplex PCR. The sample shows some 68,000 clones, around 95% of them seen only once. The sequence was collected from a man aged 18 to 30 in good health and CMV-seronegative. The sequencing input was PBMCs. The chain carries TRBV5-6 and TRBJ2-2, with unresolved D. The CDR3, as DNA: TGTGCCAGCAGCCTCACGCGCGGGGAGCTGTTTTTT. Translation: CASSLTRGELFF.